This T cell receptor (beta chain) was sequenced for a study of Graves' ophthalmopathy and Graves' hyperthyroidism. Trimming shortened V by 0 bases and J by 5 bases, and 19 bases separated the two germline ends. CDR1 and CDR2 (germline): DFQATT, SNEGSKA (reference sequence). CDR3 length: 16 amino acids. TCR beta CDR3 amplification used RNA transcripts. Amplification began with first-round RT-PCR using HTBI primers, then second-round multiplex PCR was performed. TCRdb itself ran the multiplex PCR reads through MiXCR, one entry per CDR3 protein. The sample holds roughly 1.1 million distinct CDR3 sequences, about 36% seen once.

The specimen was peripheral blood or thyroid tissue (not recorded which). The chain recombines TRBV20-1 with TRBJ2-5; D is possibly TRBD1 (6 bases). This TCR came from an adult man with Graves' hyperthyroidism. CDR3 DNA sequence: TGCAGTGCTAGAGATAAAGAGATGCAGGGGTGGGAGACCCAGTACTTC. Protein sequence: CSARDKEMQGWETQYF.